The source of this T cell receptor beta chain is a study of blood T cell repertoires in COVID-19. Germline CDR1 reads SEHNR; CDR2 reads FQNEAQ (reference sequence). The trim removed 9 bases at V and 15 bases at J, leaving 10 bases unmatched. The CDR3 totals 12 residues. Cohorts were assigned according to the clinical history that participants reported. Per the original data handling: The authors estimated nucleated cell counts from reference gene primer amplification. TCRdb's table, derived via immunoSEQ multiplex PCR, lists solely in-frame clones and lacks some. The DNA gave D and trimming, while V, J and clone size come from that table. The sample lists fewer than 250,000 clones, 88% occurring once.

This TCR came from a woman between 45 and 65 years old with acute COVID-19. The sample comprised PBMCs or T cells enriched from blood (not recorded which). The chain couples TRBV7-9 to TRBJ2-1, with TRBD2 matching 11 bases. The CDR3, as DNA: TGTGCCAGTCCGACTAGCGGGAATGATGGGTTCTTC. Residues: CASPTSGNDGFF.